Shown below are 12 T cell receptor beta chains from a single sample sequenced in a study of technical replicates of blood from a handful of donors. TCRdb's table, derived via immunoSEQ multiplex PCR, lists solely in-frame clones and lacks some. The repertoire holds roughly 83,000 clones, 85% to 95% seen once, with about 0.23% in the top ten. The sequencing sample was made of T cells isolated from PBMCs. Source of these receptors: a human donor in good health.

The genes are TRBV29-1 and TRBJ2-3, with D perhaps matching TRBD2 (5 bases). Trimming pared 0 bases from V and 4 bases from J, leaving 14 bases between. Germline CDR1 reads SQVTM; CDR2 reads ANQGSEA. The CDR3 runs 15 residues. CDR3 coding DNA: TGCAGCGTTGAAGAAGGGAGCCTCCGAGCAGATACGCAGTATTTT. It specifies CSVEEGSLRADTQYF.

V usage is TRBV6-4 and J usage is TRBJ1-1; no reliable D call. Trimming removed 7 bases from V and 9 bases from J, with 21 bases in between. CDR1 MRHNA and CDR2 SNTAGT come from the germline V gene. This CDR3 is built from 14 residues. For the CDR3, the DNA is TGTGCCAGCAAGATAAGTGAGGATTCCCCTAAAGCTTTCTTT. Translation: CASKISEDSPKAFF.

This clone appeared a single time. The J gene is TRBJ2-1, the V gene TRBV7-9, with 9 bases that match TRBD1. This CDR3 spans 15 amino acids. V was pared by 3 bases and J by 8 bases, with 8 bases of the junction left unmatched. In germline, CDR1 is SEHNR, CDR2 FQNEAQ (reference sequence). CDR3 residues: CASSLLGQGTDEQFF. CDR3 DNA sequence: TGTGCCAGCAGCTTGCTGGGACAGGGTACCGATGAGCAGTTCTTC.

V usage is TRBV6-5 and J usage is TRBJ2-7, with 14 bases fitting TRBD2. The CDR3 sequence is 16 residues long. With 3 bases clipped from V and 5 bases from J, the junction kept 6 bases outside the gene matches. From germline, CDR1 is MNHEY and CDR2 SVGAGI. CDR3 region: CASSYVPGLAGDEQYF. CDR3 DNA: TGTGCCAGCAGTTATGTTCCGGGACTAGCGGGAGACGAGCAGTACTTC.

The gene calls are TRBV30 and TRBJ1-1; D is ambiguous. In germline, CDR1 is GTSNPN, CDR2 SVGIG (reference sequence). CDR3 length: 12 residues. V lost 5 bases to trimming and J lost 0 bases, with 7 bases between them. This CDR3 is CAWLLMNTEAFF. DNA of the CDR3: TGTGCCTGGCTACTGATGAACACTGAAGCTTTCTTT.

The chain joins TRBV23-1 to TRBJ2-3, with TRBD2 as a possible D gene (5 bases). TRBV23-1 is an ORF, and what it does is uncertain. Trimming cost V 3 bases and J 0 bases, with 13 bases left between them. This CDR3 has 16 amino acids. This CDR3 is CASSHGYRESTDTQYF. CDR3 bases: TGCGCCAGCAGTCACGGATACCGGGAAAGCACAGATACGCAGTATTTT.

This chain uses TRBV5-1 with TRBJ2-7, with a possible D match to TRBD1 (5 bases). The CDR3 spans 15 residues. V was trimmed by 0 bases and J by 0 bases, leaving 10 bases between them. Germline V lookup: CDR1 SGHRS, CDR2 YFSETQ. The CDR3 loop is CASSLGQGRSYEQYF. CDR3 nucleotides: TGCGCCAGCAGCTTGGGCCAGGGCCGCTCCTACGAGCAGTACTTC.

The chain carries TRBV7-9 and TRBJ2-1; D is possibly TRBD1 (7 bases). The CDR3 runs 12 residues. Trimming pared 5 bases from V and 14 bases from J, leaving 16 bases between. Germline V gene sequence: CDR1 SEHNR, CDR2 FQNEAQ (reference sequence). The chain's CDR3 is CASSASQGEEFF. CDR3 DNA sequence: TGTGCCAGCAGCGCCTCTCAGGGGGAGGAGTTCTTC.

V is TRBV7-3 and J is TRBJ2-3; D might be TRBD2 (6 bases). V lost 6 bases to trimming and J lost 6 bases, with 13 bases between them. Germline V gene lookup returns CDR1 SGHTA and CDR2 FQGTGA. The CDR3 contains 13 residues. The CDR3 is CASSSISGDTQYF. The DNA for the CDR3 is TGTGCCAGCAGTTCAATAAGCGGGGATACGCAGTATTTT.

This clone appeared once. The chain uses TRBV5-8 and TRBJ2-1, with unresolved D. This CDR3 is built from 18 residues. The V end lost 1 base, the J end lost 0 bases, and 17 bases lay between the germline ends. Germline loops: CDR1 SGHTS, CDR2 YDEGEE. The CDR3 DNA sequence: TGTGCCAGCAGCTTGAGAATTCTGAGCGTCCTCTCCTACAATGAGCAGTTCTTC. This gives the protein CASSLRILSVLSYNEQFF. The whole variable domain, remainder taken from reference TRBV5-8 and TRBJ2-1, is EAGVTQSPTHLIKTRGQQATLRCSPISGHTSVYWYQQALGLGLQFLLWYDEGEERNRGNFPPRFSGRQFPNYSSELNVNALELEDSALYLCASSLRILSVLSYNEQFFGPGTRLTVL.

For this clone: An end of the junction does not agree with germline; a read error may underlie this. The V and J genes are TRBV29-1 and TRBJ1-2, with TRBD1 identical over 8 bases. Germline CDR1 reads SQVTM; CDR2 reads ANQGSEA. This CDR3 comprises 14 residues. For the CDR3, the DNA is TGCAGCGTCCTCGGACAGGGTGGTAACTATGGCCACACCTTC. The encoded protein is CSVLGQGGNYGHTF.

V is TRBV5-4 and J is TRBJ2-2; a possible D gene is TRBD1 (6 bases). This CDR3 region has 14 residues. In germline, CDR1 is SGHNT, CDR2 YYREEE (reference sequence). The V end was cut by 4 bases, the J end by 1 base, with 8 bases between. CDR3 sequence: CASSPTGNTGELFF. The CDR3 bases are TGTGCCAGCAGCCCGACAGGGAACACCGGGGAGCTGTTTTTT.